The present T cell receptor (beta chain) was sequenced within a study of cytomegalovirus exposure and HLA in healthy donors. The primer mix had 60 Vbeta and 13 Jbeta primers. TCRdb's copy holds only in-frame clones and misses some; the assay was immunoSEQ multiplex PCR. The sample has roughly 120,000 clones, over 60% seen once. Study findings and constraints: Reports state that TCR beta sequences accurately predicted most subjects' HLA-A and HLA-B alleles. In an earlier analysis, most TCR beta V segments were productive about 90% or about 30% of the time.

This clone was found once. Its target is not known. The length of the CDR3 is 15 residues. Germline assignment: CDR1 SGHNT and CDR2 YENEEA. Trimming shortened V by 5 bases and J by 1 base, and 11 bases separated the two germline ends. There were likely unrecorded immune exposures, though donors were nominally healthy when sampled. The sample comprised PBMCs. V gene TRBV11-3 combines with J gene TRBJ2-2; D gene uncertain. The TCR originated in a man aged 50 to 59 in good health and CMV-seronegative. The CDR3: CASSPRTENTGELFF. CDR3 coding DNA: TGTGCCAGCAGCCCCCGAACAGAGAACACCGGGGAGCTGTTTTTT.